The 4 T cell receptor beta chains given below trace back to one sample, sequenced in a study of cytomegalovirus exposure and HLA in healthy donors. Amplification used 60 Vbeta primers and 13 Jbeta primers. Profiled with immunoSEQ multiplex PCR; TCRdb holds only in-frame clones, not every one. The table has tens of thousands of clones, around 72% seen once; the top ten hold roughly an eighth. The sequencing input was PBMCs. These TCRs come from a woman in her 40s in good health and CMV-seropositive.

The CDR3 spells CASSQGERGRHYGYTF. DNA for the CDR3: TGTGCCAGCAGTCAAGGAGAGCGGGGGCGGCACTATGGCTACACCTTC. The genes are TRBV5-6 and TRBJ1-2; a possible D gene is TRBD1 (6 bases). Germline V gives CDR1 SGHDT, CDR2 YYEEEE. V gave up 5 bases and J gave up 3 bases, with 20 bases separating them. The CDR3 is made up of 16 amino acids.

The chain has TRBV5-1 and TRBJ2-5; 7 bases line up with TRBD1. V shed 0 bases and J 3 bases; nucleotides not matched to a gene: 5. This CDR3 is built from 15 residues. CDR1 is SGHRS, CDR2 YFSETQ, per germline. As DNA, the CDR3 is TGCGCCAGCAGCTTGGGTCCGACAGGGAAAGAGACCCAGTACTTC. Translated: CASSLGPTGKETQYF. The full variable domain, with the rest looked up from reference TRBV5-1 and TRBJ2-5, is KAGVTQTPRYLIKTRGQQVTLSCSPISGHRSVSWYQQTPGQGLQFLFEYFSETQRNKGNFPGRFSGRQFSNSRSEMNVSTLELGDSALYLCASSLGPTGKETQYFGPGTRLLVL.

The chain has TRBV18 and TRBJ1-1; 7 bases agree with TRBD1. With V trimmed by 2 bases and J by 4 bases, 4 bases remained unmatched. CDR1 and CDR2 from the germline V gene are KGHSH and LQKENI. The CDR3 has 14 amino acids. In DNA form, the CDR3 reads TGTGCCAGCTCACCATACGGGACAGCCACTGAAGCTTTCTTT. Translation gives CASSPYGTATEAFF.

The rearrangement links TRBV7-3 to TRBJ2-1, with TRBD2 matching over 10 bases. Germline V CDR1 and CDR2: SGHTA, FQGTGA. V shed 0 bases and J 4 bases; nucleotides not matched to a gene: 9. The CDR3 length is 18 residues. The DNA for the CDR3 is TGTGCCAGCAGCTTAACGGCGTCAATAGCGGGGGGATACAATGAGCAGTTCTTC. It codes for CASSLTASIAGGYNEQFF. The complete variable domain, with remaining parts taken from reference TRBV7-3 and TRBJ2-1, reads GAGVSQTPSNKVTEKGKYVELRCDPISGHTALYWYRQSLGQGPEFLIYFQGTGAADDSGLPNDRFFAVRPEGSVSTLKIQRTERGDSAVYLCASSLTASIAGGYNEQFFGPGTRLTVL.